These 4 T cell receptor beta chains were all obtained from the same sample, sequenced in a study of beta chain features in type 1 diabetes. The sequenced template was cDNA made from the entire isolated RNA. Clones were read by immunoSEQ multiplex PCR, and TCRdb kept only the in-frame ones, dropping some. This sample has 810,000 or so clones, with roughly 15% found just once. Specimen: naive CD4+ T cells from blood. The source of these receptors is a woman aged 18-35 years in good health.

This clone occurred a few times. V and J are TRBV9 and TRBJ2-5; 8 bases match TRBD1. CDR3 length: 15 amino acids. With 1 base clipped from V and 5 bases from J, the junction kept 7 bases outside the gene matches. In germline, CDR1 is SGDLS, CDR2 YYNGEE. CDR3 DNA sequence: TGTGCCAGCAGCGTATGGACAGGGCCTGGGGAGACCCAGTACTTC. This gives the protein CASSVWTGPGETQYF.

The chain is built from TRBV6-5 and TRBJ1-5; 7 nucleotides align to TRBD1. The V gene end was trimmed by 2 bases and the J gene end by 7 bases; junction bases not matched to a gene: 5. There are 14 residues in the CDR3. Germline loops: CDR1 MNHEY, CDR2 SVGAGI. The CDR3 region has the DNA TGTGCCAGCAGTTACGGGGGCAGGGGGCAGCCCCAGCATTTT. This translates into CASSYGGRGQPQHF.

This clone was found a few times. The genes are TRBV10-3 and TRBJ2-1; D is perhaps TRBD1 (6 bases). Germline values: CDR1 ENHRY, CDR2 SYGVKD. The CDR3 length is 11 residues. The V and J ends lost 8 bases and 10 bases respectively, with 12 bases between them. CDR3 sequence reads: CAIGQGFEQFF. CDR3 DNA: TGTGCCATCGGGCAGGGGTTCGAGCAGTTCTTC.

In this sample, this clone turned up a few times. The V call is TRBV7-9, the J call TRBJ2-3; 10 bases map to TRBD2. The CDR3 has 18 residues. From germline, CDR1 is SEHNR and CDR2 FQNEAQ (reference sequence). V lost 5 bases, J lost 0 bases, and 11 bases stayed unmatched. CDR3 in amino acids: CASSQGSSGSPSTDTQYF. CDR3 DNA: TGTGCCAGCAGCCAGGGGTCTAGCGGGAGCCCTAGCACAGATACGCAGTATTTT.